Following are 21 T cell receptor beta chains from one sample sequenced in a study of blood T cell repertoires in COVID-19. The table came from immunoSEQ multiplex PCR; TCRdb's copy has only in-frame clones and leaves some out. The sample has over 350,000 clones; around 90% are singletons. The source material was PBMCs or T cells enriched from blood (not recorded which). These receptors all stem from a woman aged 18-29 years who had recovered from COVID-19.

A few counts support this clone. The chain carries TRBV5-1 and TRBJ2-5; 10 positions agree with TRBD1. The CDR3 is 15 amino acids. Germline V gene lookup returns CDR1 SGHRS and CDR2 YFSETQ. V shed 7 bases, J shed 4 bases, and the junction held 10 bases outside the gene matches. Here the CDR3 reads CASHPGTGVAETQYF. The CDR3 DNA sequence: TGCGCCAGCCACCCCGGGACAGGGGTAGCAGAGACCCAGTACTTC.

This chain uses TRBV30 with TRBJ1-4, with 7 positions matching TRBD1. Germline CDR1 GTSNPN, CDR2 SVGIG (reference sequence). J gave up 11 bases and V 3 bases, and 15 bases lay outside the gene matches. This CDR3 has 15 residues. The CDR3 sequence is CAWSTGTVSSRKLFF. DNA for the CDR3: TGTGCCTGGAGCACCGGGACAGTGTCTAGTAGGAAACTGTTTTTT.

J is TRBJ2-3 and V is TRBV20-1; 9 bases line up with TRBD1. The V and J ends lost 3 bases and 3 bases, in that order; junction bases with no gene match: 10. The CDR3 is 16 amino acids. CDR1 and CDR2 (germline): DFQATT, SNEGSKA (reference sequence). As DNA, the CDR3 is TGCAGTGCTAGTCAACCCAGAGGGACAGGGACAGATACGCAGTATTTT. The encoded protein is CSASQPRGTGTDTQYF.

This clone has just one count. The rearrangement links TRBV9 to TRBJ1-2, with no clear D. V lost 0 bases and J 5 bases, leaving 11 bases between the germline ends. CDR3 length: 14 amino acids. Germline CDR1 and CDR2: SGDLS and YYNGEE. The CDR3 DNA is TGTGCCAGCAGCGTAGGTATATCGGGATATGGCTACACCTTC. Its protein product is CASSVGISGYGYTF.

The chain uses TRBV4-1 and TRBJ2-3; 11 nucleotides line up with TRBD2. The CDR3 is 16 amino acids. V lost 0 bases, J lost 5 bases, and 4 bases stayed unmatched. The germline gives CDR1 MGHRA, CDR2 YSYEKL. This chain's CDR3 is CASSQEGSGGGDTQYF. In nucleotides, the CDR3 is TGCGCCAGCAGCCAAGAAGGTAGCGGGGGGGGAGATACGCAGTATTTT.

The chain uses TRBV6-1 and TRBJ1-2, with unresolved D. The CDR3 extends over 14 amino acids. Trimming took 2 bases from V and 8 from J, leaving 15 bases between them. Germline loops: CDR1 MNHNS, CDR2 SASEGT. The DNA of the CDR3 is TGTGCCAGCAGTGAAACTATGAATATCTTGGGCTACACCTTC. Translation gives CASSETMNILGYTF.

The genes are TRBV4-3 and TRBJ1-4; perhaps TRBD1 as D (5 bases). Trimming cost V 0 bases and J 15 bases, with 17 bases left between them. CDR3 length: 14 residues. The V gene's germline CDR1 is LGHNA and CDR2 YSLEER. The CDR3 nucleotides are TGCGCCAGCAGCCAAGACCCTCGGGGGGAGAGAATGTTTTTT. Protein: CASSQDPRGERMFF.

This clone was detected a few times. The chain's CDR3 is CASSPATGTEAFF. CDR3 bases: TGCGCCAGCAGCCCGGCGACTGGCACTGAAGCTTTCTTT. J is TRBJ1-1 and V is TRBV5-1; no reliable D call. CDR3 length: 13 amino acids. V lost 4 bases to trimming and J lost 4 bases, with 11 bases between them. Germline V gene sequence: CDR1 SGHRS, CDR2 YFSETQ.

The chain couples TRBV4-1 to TRBJ1-1, with D maybe TRBD1 (6 bases). Germline V gene lookup returns CDR1 MGHRA and CDR2 YSYEKL. The CDR3 is 15 amino acids. Trimming stripped 3 bases from V and 4 bases from J, with 15 bases between. CDR3 region: CASSHLGQIGTEAFF. The DNA for the CDR3 is TGCGCCAGCAGCCACCTAGGACAGATCGGCACTGAAGCTTTCTTT.

The V and J genes are TRBV7-2 and TRBJ1-3; no clear D. V lost 3 bases, J lost 2 bases, and 11 bases lay in between. The CDR3 runs to 15 residues. CDR1 and CDR2 (germline): SGHTA, FQGNSA. CDR3 sequence reads: CASSFGSNTGNTIYF. CDR3 DNA: TGTGCCAGCAGCTTCGGGTCTAACACTGGAAACACCATATATTTT.

This clone was observed a few times. This chain connects TRBV30 to TRBJ1-5, with D hard to call. The CDR3 contains 13 residues. Deletions cut 1 base from V and 7 bases from J, with 11 bases between. Germline loops: CDR1 GTSNPN, CDR2 SVGIG (reference sequence). Here the CDR3 reads CAWSERSGQPQHF. In DNA form, the CDR3 reads TGTGCCTGGAGTGAACGGTCCGGGCAGCCCCAGCATTTT.

This clone occurred once. This chain joins TRBV11-3 and TRBJ2-1; 10 bases align to TRBD1. This CDR3 is 14 amino acids long. Looked up from germline, CDR1 is SGHNT and CDR2 is YENEEA. Unmatched junction bases numbered 6, after V lost 5 bases and J lost 8 bases. This CDR3 is CASSRGQGDDEQFF. CDR3 coding DNA: TGTGCCAGCAGCCGCGGACAGGGGGACGATGAGCAGTTCTTC.

This clone appeared a single time. The V and J genes are TRBV9 and TRBJ2-3; 8 nucleotides line up with TRBD1. This CDR3 has 14 amino acids. CDR1 and CDR2 from the germline V gene are SGDLS and YYNGEE. The V segment lost 9 bases and the J segment 4 bases; nucleotides outside the gene matches: 10. CDR3 sequence (DNA): TGTGCCACCTCTCGGGGACAGGCCCCAGATACGCAGTATTTT. Its protein is CATSRGQAPDTQYF.

The CDR3 spells CASSSPVTGELFF. The CDR3 DNA is TGTGCCAGCAGCTCCCCCGTCACCGGGGAGCTGTTTTTT. The chain combines TRBV5-6 with TRBJ2-2; D unresolved. The germline gives CDR1 SGHDT, CDR2 YYEEEE. The CDR3 extends over 13 amino acids. Between the trimmed V and J ends, which lost 3 bases and 4 bases, there was a span of 7 bases.

The rearrangement uses TRBV7-2 and TRBJ1-2; D remains ambiguous. Trimming left V 3 bases short and J 4 bases short, with 9 bases between. The CDR3 runs to 13 residues. Germline lookup yields CDR1 SGHTA and CDR2 FQGNSA. DNA for the CDR3: TGTGCCAGCAGCTTGGAAGACACCTATGGCTACACCTTC. This gives the protein CASSLEDTYGYTF.

This chain uses TRBV27 with TRBJ1-5; TRBD1 agrees at 7 bases. Unmatched junction bases numbered 9, after V lost 5 bases and J lost 5 bases. The germline V gene has CDR1 MNHEY and CDR2 SMNVEV (reference sequence). This CDR3 contains 15 residues. The CDR3 loop reads CASSPGRGRDQPQHF. The CDR3, as DNA: TGTGCCAGCAGTCCCGGGAGGGGGCGAGATCAGCCCCAGCATTTT.

The V gene is TRBV30, the J gene TRBJ1-5; D not resolved. The CDR3 length is 15 residues. Germline values: CDR1 GTSNPN, CDR2 SVGIG (reference sequence). The germline V and J ends were trimmed by 1 base and 3 bases, with 13 bases remaining between them. This chain's CDR3 is CAWSERGIANQPQHF. CDR3 DNA sequence: TGTGCCTGGAGTGAACGGGGTATTGCCAATCAGCCCCAGCATTTT.

This clone was seen just once. The rearrangement uses TRBV7-2 and TRBJ1-2, with D possibly being TRBD1 (6 bases). Per the germline V gene, CDR1 is SGHTA and CDR2 is FQGNSA. The CDR3 extends over 14 amino acids. Trimming removed 6 bases at V and 7 bases at J, with 18 bases between. The CDR3 is CASSRGGVWRGYTF. CDR3 sequence (DNA): TGTGCCAGCAGTAGAGGGGGGGTCTGGCGTGGCTACACCTTC.

V is TRBV5-1 and J is TRBJ1-4; D not certain. V lost 0 bases to trimming and J lost 2 bases, with 5 bases between them. Germline assignment: CDR1 SGHRS and CDR2 YFSETQ. The CDR3 runs to 14 residues. The CDR3 coding sequence is TGCGCCAGCAGCTTGGCGGGGACTAATGAAAAACTGTTTTTT. This codes for CASSLAGTNEKLFF.

In this sample, this clone turned up once. The chain recombines TRBV18 with TRBJ1-1; TRBD1 matches at 7 bases. The CDR3 is 15 residues long. The J segment lost 13 bases and the V segment lost 3 bases, leaving 17 bases of the junction unmatched. Germline loops: CDR1 KGHSH, CDR2 LQKENI. CDR3 protein: CASSPPRTGAGYVFF. The CDR3 bases are TGTGCCAGCTCACCCCCACGAACAGGGGCCGGTTATGTTTTCTTT.

This chain connects TRBV5-6 to TRBJ1-4, with 9 bases that match TRBD1. Germline CDR1 and CDR2: SGHDT and YYEEEE. CDR3 length: 16 residues. Trimming removed 5 bases from V and 3 bases from J; junction bases left unmatched: 8. The CDR3 spells CASRPGTGSSNEKLFF. CDR3 in DNA: TGTGCCAGCAGGCCCGGGACAGGGTCCTCTAATGAAAAACTGTTTTTT.